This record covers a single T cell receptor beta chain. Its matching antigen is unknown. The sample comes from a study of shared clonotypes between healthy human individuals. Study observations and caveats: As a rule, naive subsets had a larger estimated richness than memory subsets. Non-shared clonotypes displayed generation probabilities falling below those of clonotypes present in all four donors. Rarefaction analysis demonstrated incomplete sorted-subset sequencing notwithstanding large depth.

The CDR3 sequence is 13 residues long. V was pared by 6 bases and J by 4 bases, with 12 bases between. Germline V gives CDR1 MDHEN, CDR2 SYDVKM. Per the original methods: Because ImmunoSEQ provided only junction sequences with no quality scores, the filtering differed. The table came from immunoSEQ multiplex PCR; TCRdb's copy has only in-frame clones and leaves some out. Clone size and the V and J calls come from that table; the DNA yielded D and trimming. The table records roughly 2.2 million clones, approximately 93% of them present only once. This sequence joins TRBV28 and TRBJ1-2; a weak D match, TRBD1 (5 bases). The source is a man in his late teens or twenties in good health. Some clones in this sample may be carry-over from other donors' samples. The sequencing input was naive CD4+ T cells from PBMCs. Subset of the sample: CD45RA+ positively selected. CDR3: CASRTDGTYGYTF. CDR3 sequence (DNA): TGTGCCAGCAGAACGGACGGGACCTATGGCTACACCTTC.